These 23 T cell receptor beta chains were all obtained from the same sample, sequenced in a study of T cell changes during pregnancy in multiple sclerosis. Here immunoSEQ multiplex PCR was the method, and the copy in TCRdb shows in-frame clones only, minus some. Of roughly 93,000 clones listed, just over 90% are singletons. Sequencing used peripheral blood, obtained after pregnancy. The source is a female donor in good health, enrolled as a control in a pregnancy study.

V is TRBV5-1 and J is TRBJ1-2; D is perhaps TRBD1 (5 bases). CDR3 length: 12 amino acids. Trimming pared 2 bases from V and 4 bases from J, leaving 6 bases between. In germline, CDR1 is SGHRS, CDR2 YFSETQ. CDR3 protein: CASSFDSYGYTF. CDR3 bases: TGCGCCAGCAGCTTTGACAGCTATGGCTACACCTTC. Combining the CDR3 with reference TRBV5-1 and TRBJ1-2 gives the whole variable domain KAGVTQTPRYLIKTRGQQVTLSCSPISGHRSVSWYQQTPGQGLQFLFEYFSETQRNKGNFPGRFSGRQFSNSRSEMNVSTLELGDSALYLCASSFDSYGYTFGSGTRLTVV.

The rearrangement joins TRBV11-3 to TRBJ2-1; TRBD2 matches 9 bases. V lost 4 bases to trimming and J lost 7 bases; unmatched junction nucleotides: 5. Germline V lookup: CDR1 SGHNT, CDR2 YENEEA. This CDR3 has 14 residues. The CDR3 DNA follows: TGTGCCAGCAGCTCGGGACTAGCCTTTAATGAGCAGTTCTTC. This sequence encodes CASSSGLAFNEQFF.

V gene TRBV27 combines with J gene TRBJ2-3, with TRBD2 matching 15 bases. V shed 5 bases, J shed 6 bases, and the junction held 6 bases outside the gene matches. The CDR3 sequence is 16 residues long. The germline gives CDR1 MNHEY, CDR2 SMNVEV (reference sequence). As DNA, the CDR3 is TGTGCCAGCAGTCCGGGACTAGCGGGAGGTTTTGATACGCAGTATTTT. This codes for CASSPGLAGGFDTQYF.

The chain links TRBV29-1 to TRBJ2-1; 11 bases line up with TRBD2. Trimming at V came to 2 bases and at J to 6 bases, leaving 9 bases not matched to a gene. CDR1 is SQVTM and CDR2 is ANQGSEA in the germline V gene. The CDR3 runs 16 residues. The CDR3 here is CSVETGTSGAFNEQFF. DNA of the CDR3: TGCAGCGTTGAAACCGGGACTAGCGGAGCCTTCAATGAGCAGTTCTTC.

The chain combines TRBV6-4 with TRBJ2-7, with D maybe TRBD1 (5 bases). The CDR3 sequence is 15 residues long. Germline values: CDR1 MRHNA, CDR2 SNTAGT. Trimming took 5 bases from V and 7 from J, leaving 21 bases between them. The CDR3 is CASSPGASGTEEQYF. CDR3 sequence (DNA): TGTGCCAGCAGTCCTGGGGCTAGTGGAACCGAAGAGCAGTACTTC.

This rearrangement joins TRBV5-8 to TRBJ2-7, with TRBD1 as a possible D gene (6 bases). The CDR3 has 16 residues. The ends were cut back, 3 bases at V and 3 bases at J, with 19 bases in the middle. Germline CDR1 reads SGHTS; CDR2 reads YDEGEE. The CDR3 DNA reads TGTGCCAGCAGCTACCCACAGGGACGTGGTGACTACGAGCAGTACTTC. As protein: CASSYPQGRGDYEQYF.

The chain uses TRBV30 and TRBJ2-3; TRBD2 matches 9 bases. Trimming removed 4 bases from V and 4 bases from J; junction bases left unmatched: 3. The length of the CDR3 is 13 residues. Germline-derived CDR1 and CDR2 are GTSNPN and SVGIG (reference sequence). This CDR3 is CAWTRGGSDTQYF. For the CDR3, the DNA is TGTGCCTGGACGCGGGGGGGGTCAGATACGCAGTATTTT.

The chain links TRBV6-4 to TRBJ2-3, with 9 bases lining up with TRBD1. Germline CDR1 and CDR2: MRHNA and SNTAGT. The CDR3 spans 14 residues. Losses at the gene ends were 8 bases for V and 6 bases for J; bases not matched to a gene: 9. DNA of the CDR3: TGTGCCAGCGCCGGACAGGGGTGGTTGGATACGCAGTATTTT. The encoded protein is CASAGQGWLDTQYF.

This clone was seen once. This rearrangement joins TRBV6-1 to TRBJ1-4; 7 bases align to TRBD1. The CDR3 extends over 15 amino acids. V shed 2 bases, J shed 6 bases, and the junction held 6 bases outside the gene matches. Germline V gene sequence: CDR1 MNHNS, CDR2 SASEGT. The CDR3 spells CASSETGELYEKLFF. The CDR3 DNA reads as TGTGCCAGCAGTGAAACAGGGGAATTGTATGAAAAACTGTTTTTT.

Only one count was recorded for this clone. This chain connects TRBV5-5 to TRBJ2-7; D not resolved. Looked up from germline, CDR1 is SGHKS and CDR2 is YYEKEE (reference sequence). Trimming cost V 0 bases and J 6 bases, with 19 bases left between them. The CDR3 covers 16 residues. CDR3 sequence reads: CASSLGARHAQSEQYF. In nucleotides, the CDR3 is TGTGCCAGCAGCTTGGGGGCAAGGCATGCTCAGAGCGAGCAGTACTTC. Drawing the rest from reference TRBV5-5 and TRBJ2-7, the complete variable domain is DAGVTQSPTHLIKTRGQQVTLRCSPISGHKSVSWYQQVLGQGPQFIFQYYEKEERGRGNFPDRFSARQFPNYSSELNVNALLLGDSALYLCASSLGARHAQSEQYFGPGTRLTVT.

The chain uses TRBV6-5 and TRBJ2-7; a possible D gene is TRBD1 (6 bases). The CDR3 is made up of 15 amino acids. Germline V gene data show CDR1 as MNHEY and CDR2 as SVGAGI. Trimming shortened V by 3 bases and J by 3 bases, and 15 bases separated the two germline ends. The DNA of the CDR3 is TGTGCCAGCAGTTATACCCCGGAAGGGGGCTACGAGCAGTACTTC. Protein: CASSYTPEGGYEQYF.

The chain recombines TRBV5-1 with TRBJ1-2, with D perhaps TRBD1 (6 bases). This CDR3 is 13 amino acids long. Germline V CDR1 and CDR2: SGHRS, YFSETQ. Trimming removed 5 bases from V and 9 bases from J, with 17 bases in between. The CDR3 DNA reads as TGCGCCAGCAGTCCCGGGACAACAGAACGCTACACCTTC. It yields the protein CASSPGTTERYTF.

As for this clone: The junction differs from germline at one of its ends, possibly a read error. V and J are TRBV30 and TRBJ2-5; the match to TRBD2 covers 7 bases. This CDR3 is built from 17 residues. Germline CDR1 and CDR2: GTSNPN and SVGIG (reference sequence). The CDR3 region has the DNA TGTGCCTGGAGGGGGGGGACCGCTAACGTATTCCAAGAGGCCCAGTACTTC. It codes for CAWRGGTANVFQEAQYF.

The CDR3 sequence is CASKPRDYYGYTF. The CDR3 nucleotides read TGTGCCAGCAAGCCCAGGGATTACTATGGCTACACCTTC. The chain uses TRBV19 and TRBJ1-2, with D maybe TRBD1 (5 bases). Trimming removed 9 bases from V and 3 bases from J, with 14 bases in between. The CDR3 is 13 amino acids. Germline CDR1 reads LNHDA; CDR2 reads SQIVND (reference sequence).

The genes are TRBV27 and TRBJ1-2; D may be TRBD1 (5 bases). From germline, CDR1 is MNHEY and CDR2 SMNVEV (reference sequence). The CDR3 runs 13 residues. Trimming stripped 4 bases from V and 5 bases from J, with 11 bases between. As DNA, the CDR3 is TGTGCCAGCAGTTCGTCAGGGATTTATGGCTACACCTTC. As protein: CASSSSGIYGYTF.

The chain carries TRBV7-8 and TRBJ2-1; 10 bases agree with TRBD2. Trimming at V came to 1 base and at J to 6 bases, leaving 6 bases not matched to a gene. CDR3 length: 16 residues. Germline V gives CDR1 SGHVS, CDR2 FQNEAQ. The CDR3 loop is CASSLGGLAGVNEQFF. The DNA of the CDR3 is TGTGCCAGCAGCTTAGGAGGCCTAGCGGGAGTCAATGAGCAGTTCTTC.

CDR3: CASSGRGERVYNEQFF. The CDR3 DNA reads TGTGCCAGCAGCGGTAGGGGAGAGCGGGTCTACAATGAGCAGTTCTTC. The genes are TRBV7-9 and TRBJ2-1; TRBD2 is a possible D gene (6 bases). This CDR3 has 16 residues. The germline gives CDR1 SEHNR, CDR2 FQNEAQ (reference sequence). Trimming removed 5 bases from V and 3 bases from J, with 17 bases in between.

The CDR3 loop reads CASSFGPGDEQYF. As DNA, the CDR3 is TGTGCCAGCAGTTTCGGTCCAGGGGACGAGCAGTACTTC. This sequence joins TRBV6-5 and TRBJ2-7, with D tentatively TRBD1 (6 bases). The CDR3 sequence is 13 residues long. The V end was cut by 4 bases, the J end by 5 bases, with 12 bases between. Germline V gives CDR1 MNHEY, CDR2 SVGAGI.

This chain links TRBV7-2 with TRBJ1-1; TRBD1 matches at 7 bases. The CDR3 sequence is 15 residues long. The V gene end was trimmed by 5 bases and the J gene end by 5 bases; junction bases not matched to a gene: 11. Germline-derived CDR1 and CDR2 are SGHTA and FQGNSA. CDR3 residues: CASSKGGPGGTEAFF. The CDR3 DNA reads as TGTGCCAGCAGCAAAGGGGGGCCAGGGGGAACTGAAGCTTTCTTT.

This clone was recorded only once. This chain links TRBV5-1 with TRBJ2-1; TRBD2 might be the D (6 bases). Germline V gives CDR1 SGHRS, CDR2 YFSETQ. CDR3 length equals 16 residues. Trimming removed 4 bases from V and 5 bases from J, with 19 bases in between. CDR3 sequence reads: CASSPGTGISHNEQFF. The CDR3 DNA sequence: TGCGCCAGCAGCCCTGGGACTGGTATCTCGCACAATGAGCAGTTCTTC.

This chain connects TRBV15 to TRBJ1-3; 9 bases match TRBD1. The CDR3 contains 15 residues. The V and J ends lost 6 bases and 2 bases, in that order; junction bases with no gene match: 5. Germline CDR1 LNHNV, CDR2 YYDKDF (reference sequence). In DNA, the CDR3 is TGTGCCACCAGACAGGGGACAGGGCCTGGAAACACCATATATTTT. Encoded protein: CATRQGTGPGNTIYF. Full variable domain (remainder filled in from reference TRBV15 and TRBJ1-3): DAMVIQNPRYQVTQFGKPVTLSCSQTLNHNVMYWYQQKSSQAPKLLFHYYDKDFNNEADTPDNFQSRRPNTSFCFLDIRSPGLGDTAMYLCATRQGTGPGNTIYFGEGSWLTVV.

The chain is built from TRBV19 and TRBJ2-2, with D perhaps TRBD1 (7 bases). Trimming shortened V by 2 bases and J by 4 bases, and 17 bases separated the two germline ends. The CDR3 covers 17 residues. In germline, CDR1 is LNHDA, CDR2 SQIVND (reference sequence). The CDR3 DNA reads as TGTGCCAGTAGTATAAGAGGGGGGACAGTCGGCACCGGGGAGCTGTTTTTT. Amino acid sequence: CASSIRGGTVGTGELFF.

V gene TRBV6-1 combines with J gene TRBJ1-2; possible D gene TRBD1, 6 bases. The CDR3 runs to 12 residues. The V gene's germline CDR1 is MNHNS and CDR2 SASEGT. V gave up 6 bases and J gave up 3 bases, with 8 bases separating them. Here the CDR3 DNA reads TGTGCCAGCAGCGGACAGTACTATGGCTACACCTTC. Translated: CASSGQYYGYTF.